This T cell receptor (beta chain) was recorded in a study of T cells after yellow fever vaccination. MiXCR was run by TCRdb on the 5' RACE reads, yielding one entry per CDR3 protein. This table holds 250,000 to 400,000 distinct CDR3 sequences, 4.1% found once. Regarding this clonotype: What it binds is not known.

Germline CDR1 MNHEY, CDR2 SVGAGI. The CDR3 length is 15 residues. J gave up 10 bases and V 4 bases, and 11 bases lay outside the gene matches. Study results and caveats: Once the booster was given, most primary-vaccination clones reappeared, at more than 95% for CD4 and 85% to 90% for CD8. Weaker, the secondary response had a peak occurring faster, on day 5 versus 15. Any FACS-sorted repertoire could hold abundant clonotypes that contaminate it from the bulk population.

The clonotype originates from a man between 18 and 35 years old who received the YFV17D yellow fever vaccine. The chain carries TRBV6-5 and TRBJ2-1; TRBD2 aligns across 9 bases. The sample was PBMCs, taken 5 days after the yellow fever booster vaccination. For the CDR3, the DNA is TGTGCCAGCAGTTTGATAGCGGGGGCAAAGGGGGAGCAGTTCTTC. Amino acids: CASSLIAGAKGEQFF.